These T cell receptor beta chains were read from a single sample in a study of T cells after yellow fever vaccination. TCRdb reprocessed the 5' RACE reads with MiXCR, giving one entry per CDR3 protein. In the table there are 400,000 to 650,000 distinct CDR3 sequences, just over 20% of which are singletons. The sample was PBMCs, taken roughly 20 days after the first yellow fever vaccination. The receptors originated from a man younger than 35 who received the YFV17D yellow fever vaccine. CDR3s leave out the opening cysteine and the closing phenylalanine or tryptophan. Fields, in order: V gene, J gene, CDR3 protein.

V gene: TRBV7-2
J gene: TRBJ2-5
CDR3 protein: ASSTRRDLRVETQY

V gene: TRBV18
J gene: TRBJ2-2
CDR3 protein: ASSGMDSNTGELF

V gene: TRBV6-4
J gene: TRBJ1-5
CDR3 protein: ATTGSLSNQPQH

V gene: TRBV7-9
J gene: TRBJ2-1
CDR3 protein: ASSSEGGSYNEQF

V gene: TRBV30
J gene: TRBJ2-1
CDR3 protein: AWSVGAINEQF

V gene: TRBV7-9
J gene: TRBJ2-5
CDR3 protein: ASSPASAVLETQY

V gene: TRBV12-3/TRBV12-4
J gene: TRBJ2-5
CDR3 protein: ASSLRGQVVETQY

V gene: TRBV9
J gene: TRBJ2-3
CDR3 protein: ASSVAGWSGGTDTQY

V gene: TRBV25-1
J gene: TRBJ1-2
CDR3 protein: ASPFTGGYGYT

V gene: TRBV7-3
J gene: TRBJ2-2
CDR3 protein: ASSLAIPDSIGELF

V gene: TRBV4-2
J gene: TRBJ2-1
CDR3 protein: ASSQDKGVSYNEQF

V gene: TRBV20-1
J gene: TRBJ1-1
CDR3 protein: SAPLTGSETF

V gene: TRBV6-2/TRBV6-3
J gene: TRBJ2-1
CDR3 protein: ASSYSRQQF

V gene: TRBV20-1
J gene: TRBJ1-2
CDR3 protein: SARWQNYGYT

V gene: TRBV9
J gene: TRBJ1-2
CDR3 protein: ASSVSPGQEGSGYT